The present T cell receptor beta chain was sequenced within a study of blood T cells in healthy people across ages. CDR3 length: 15 residues. The germline V gene has CDR1 SGHRS and CDR2 YFSETQ. The germline V and J ends were trimmed by 0 bases and 4 bases, with 13 bases remaining between them. It was with a sample-barcoded 5' primer and a J-beta primer mix that a second PCR of roughly 6 to 12 cycles was run. MiXCR was run by TCRdb on the 5' RACE reads, yielding one entry per CDR3 protein. The sample holds approximately 1,000,000 distinct CDR3 sequences, around two fifths seen once. Source material: blood. The rearrangement joins TRBV5-1 to TRBJ1-1; a weak D match, TRBD1 (5 bases). The TCR sequence derives from a man between 18 and 29 years old in good health. The CDR3 is CASSLGGTQGTEAFF. In nucleotides, the CDR3 is TGCGCCAGCAGCTTGGGTGGGACTCAGGGCACTGAAGCTTTCTTT.